These T cell receptor beta chains were read from a single sample in a study of T cells in Graves' hyperthyroidism and ophthalmopathy. TCRdb fed the multiplex PCR reads into MiXCR, producing one record per CDR3 protein. The sample carries hundreds of thousands of distinct CDR3 sequences, 45% recorded once. The sequenced sample consisted of peripheral blood or thyroid tissue (not recorded which). The receptors were gathered from an adult man with Graves' disease, either hyperthyroidism or ophthalmopathy (not recorded which). Both conserved end residues are part of each CDR3. A D gene is named only where the DNA matches it firmly. Expanded clones get a size class; other rows say once, few or many, or leave the size out.

abundance: .
d_gene: .
v_gene: TRBV28
j_gene: TRBJ1-5
CDR3nt: TGTGCCAGCAGTTTTGATCAGCCCCAGCATTTT
CDR3aa: CASSFDQPQHF

abundance: .
d_gene: .
v_gene: TRBV20-1
j_gene: TRBJ1-2
CDR3nt: TGCAGTGCTACGGGGACTGCCAGACGTGGCTACACCTTC
CDR3aa: CSATGTARRGYTF

abundance: many
d_gene: TRBD2
v_gene: TRBV25-1
j_gene: TRBJ2-7
CDR3nt: TGTGCCAGCAGTAATCCCAGGACTAGTATCTACGAGCAGTACTTC
CDR3aa: CASSNPRTSIYEQYF

abundance: .
d_gene: TRBD1
v_gene: TRBV7-9
j_gene: TRBJ2-5
CDR3nt: TGTGCCAGCACCACCGGGACAGGGAGAGAGACCCAGTACTTC
CDR3aa: CASTTGTGRETQYF

abundance: .
d_gene: .
v_gene: TRBV9
j_gene: TRBJ1-4
CDR3nt: TGTGCCAGCAGCCACACAACTAATGAAAAACTGTTTTTT
CDR3aa: CASSHTTNEKLFF

abundance: many
d_gene: .
v_gene: TRBV10-2
j_gene: TRBJ1-6
CDR3nt: TGCGCCAGCAGTGAGTCACAGGGACTAAATTCACCCCTCCACTTT
CDR3aa: CASSESQGLNSPLHF

abundance: few
d_gene: TRBD2
v_gene: TRBV5-6
j_gene: TRBJ2-7
CDR3nt: TGTGCCAGCAGACAAACTAGCGGGGGGCTCTACGAGCAGTACTTC
CDR3aa: CASRQTSGGLYEQYF

abundance: .
d_gene: TRBD1
v_gene: TRBV5-1
j_gene: TRBJ1-1
CDR3nt: TGCGCCAGCAGCACTCGCGCAGGGGGCTTGAGCACTGAAGCTTTCTTT
CDR3aa: CASSTRAGGLSTEAFF

abundance: .
d_gene: .
v_gene: TRBV29-1
j_gene: TRBJ1-2
CDR3nt: TGCAGCGTTGCAGGGTCGGGCGCATGGGGCTACACCTTC
CDR3aa: CSVAGSGAWGYTF

abundance: once
d_gene: .
v_gene: TRBV7-4
j_gene: TRBJ1-2
CDR3nt: TGTGCCAGCAGCTTAGACGGCCTCAACTATGGCTACATCTTC
CDR3aa: CASSLDGLNYGYIF

abundance: .
d_gene: .
v_gene: TRBV10-3
j_gene: TRBJ2-7
CDR3nt: TGTGCCATCAGTGACCCACAGAGGTCTGGCTACGAGCAGTACTTC
CDR3aa: CAISDPQRSGYEQYF

abundance: .
d_gene: .
v_gene: TRBV7-2
j_gene: TRBJ1-1
CDR3nt: TGTGCCAGTAGCTCACGATTCAGGGGTGGGGACACTGAAGCTTTCTTT
CDR3aa: CASSSRFRGGDTEAFF

abundance: once
d_gene: .
v_gene: TRBV20-1
j_gene: TRBJ1-1
CDR3nt: TGCAGTGCTAGAGGTCCAGGGGTCGGGAACACTGAAGCTTTCTTT
CDR3aa: CSARGPGVGNTEAFF

abundance: few
d_gene: .
v_gene: TRBV2
j_gene: TRBJ1-1
CDR3nt: TGTGCCAGCAGTGACTATCGGGGCCAGTCTGAAGCTTTCTTT
CDR3aa: CASSDYRGQSEAFF

abundance: .
d_gene: .
v_gene: TRBV5-6
j_gene: TRBJ1-1
CDR3nt: TGTGCCAGCAGCCTGGGGGTGCAGGGTGAAGCTTTCTTT
CDR3aa: CASSLGVQGEAFF

abundance: few
d_gene: .
v_gene: TRBV2
j_gene: TRBJ2-7
CDR3nt: TGTGCCAGCAGTGACCTGGGGGGGCCCTCCTACGAGCAGTACTTC
CDR3aa: CASSDLGGPSYEQYF

abundance: few
d_gene: .
v_gene: TRBV19
j_gene: TRBJ1-3
CDR3nt: TGTGCCAGTACCGCCGCCATGGCCGGAAACACCATATATTTT
CDR3aa: CASTAAMAGNTIYF

abundance: many
d_gene: TRBD1
v_gene: TRBV10-3
j_gene: TRBJ1-2
CDR3nt: TGTGCCATCAACAGCGACAGGGCGTTCTATGGCTACACCTTC
CDR3aa: CAINSDRAFYGYTF

abundance: few
d_gene: TRBD1
v_gene: TRBV6-1
j_gene: TRBJ2-2
CDR3nt: TGTGCCAGCAGTGACGAAGGGGGCGCCGGGGAGCTGTTTTTT
CDR3aa: CASSDEGGAGELFF

abundance: .
d_gene: .
v_gene: TRBV9
j_gene: TRBJ2-5
CDR3nt: TGTGCCAGCAGCTTTAGCGGAGGAGGCTCTGCGGAGACCCAGTACTTC
CDR3aa: CASSFSGGGSAETQYF

abundance: .
d_gene: .
v_gene: TRBV14
j_gene: TRBJ1-2
CDR3nt: TGTGCCAGCAGCCAAAGCCCTTCCTGGGACGGACGAACCCTCTATGGCTATACCTTC
CDR3aa: CASSQSPSWDGRTLYGYTF

abundance: .
d_gene: .
v_gene: TRBV10-3
j_gene: TRBJ2-5
CDR3nt: TGTGCCATCAGTGTGGCGACGGGGTCCGAGACTCAGTACTTC
CDR3aa: CAISVATGSETQYF

abundance: few
d_gene: .
v_gene: TRBV7-2
j_gene: TRBJ1-1
CDR3nt: TGTGCCAGCAGCTATTCGGGGGGCGATGAAGCTTTCTTT
CDR3aa: CASSYSGGDEAFF

abundance: .
d_gene: .
v_gene: TRBV10-3
j_gene: TRBJ1-5
CDR3nt: TGTGCCATCAGTGAGTCAGGAGGGAATCAGCCCCAGCATTTT
CDR3aa: CAISESGGNQPQHF

abundance: many
d_gene: .
v_gene: TRBV2
j_gene: TRBJ2-7
CDR3nt: TGTGCCAGCAGTGCAGGGTCCGAGCAGTACTTC
CDR3aa: CASSAGSEQYF

abundance: many
d_gene: TRBD1
v_gene: TRBV9
j_gene: TRBJ1-1
CDR3nt: TGTGCCAGCAGCGCCTGGACAGGGGGCACTGAAGCTTTCTTT
CDR3aa: CASSAWTGGTEAFF

abundance: .
d_gene: .
v_gene: TRBV6-1
j_gene: TRBJ1-5
CDR3nt: TGTGCCAGCAGTGGGACTAGCGGGGGGGGCCAAGAGACCCAGCATTTT
CDR3aa: CASSGTSGGGQETQHF

abundance: once
d_gene: .
v_gene: TRBV20-1
j_gene: TRBJ1-5
CDR3nt: TGCAGCGCGGACGGTCCAGGACCTCAGCCCCAGCATTTT
CDR3aa: CSADGPGPQPQHF

abundance: .
d_gene: .
v_gene: TRBV10-3
j_gene: TRBJ2-6
CDR3nt: TGTGCCACCAGTGATTTGCGGGGGCCTGGGGCCAACGTCCTGACTTTC
CDR3aa: CATSDLRGPGANVLTF

abundance: .
d_gene: .
v_gene: TRBV29-1
j_gene: TRBJ2-5
CDR3nt: TGCAGCGTTGTCCCTTTGAGCGGAACCTTTCAAGAGGCCCAGTACTTC
CDR3aa: CSVVPLSGTFQEAQYF

abundance: many
d_gene: .
v_gene: TRBV20-1
j_gene: TRBJ1-3
CDR3nt: TGCAGTCGGTTGGGTCTAGGAAACACCATATATTTT
CDR3aa: CSRLGLGNTIYF

abundance: .
d_gene: .
v_gene: TRBV19
j_gene: TRBJ2-2
CDR3nt: TGTGCCAGTAGTATAGTTTTAAGGGCAAACACCGGGGAGCTGTTTTTT
CDR3aa: CASSIVLRANTGELFF

abundance: many
d_gene: TRBD1
v_gene: TRBV2
j_gene: TRBJ1-1
CDR3nt: TGTGCCAGCAATCGACAGGGGACGGCTGAAGCTTTCTTT
CDR3aa: CASNRQGTAEAFF

abundance: .
d_gene: .
v_gene: TRBV29-1
j_gene: TRBJ1-1
CDR3nt: TGCAGCGTTGAGGGGTACAGCCCTGAAGCTTTCTTT
CDR3aa: CSVEGYSPEAFF

abundance: .
d_gene: .
v_gene: TRBV7-2
j_gene: TRBJ2-7
CDR3nt: TGTGCCAGCAGCTCAGCCGGGACTTGGAGCTCCTACGAGCAGTACTTC
CDR3aa: CASSSAGTWSSYEQYF

abundance: .
d_gene: .
v_gene: TRBV20-1
j_gene: TRBJ1-5
CDR3nt: TGCAGTGCTATTACGCAGGGACGGAATCAGCCCCAGCATTTT
CDR3aa: CSAITQGRNQPQHF

abundance: .
d_gene: .
v_gene: TRBV7-6
j_gene: TRBJ2-5
CDR3nt: TGTGCCAGCAGCCCTACGGGGGCGGTGGAGACCCAGTACTTC
CDR3aa: CASSPTGAVETQYF

abundance: many
d_gene: .
v_gene: TRBV7-8
j_gene: TRBJ1-4
CDR3nt: TGTGCCAGCAGCCCGCGGGGGACCACTAATGAAAAACTGTTTTTT
CDR3aa: CASSPRGTTNEKLFF

abundance: .
d_gene: .
v_gene: TRBV20-1
j_gene: TRBJ1-5
CDR3nt: TGCAGTGCTAGAGAGGGGGGCGGGGGCAATCAGCCCCAGCATTTT
CDR3aa: CSAREGGGGNQPQHF

abundance: .
d_gene: .
v_gene: TRBV2
j_gene: TRBJ2-7
CDR3nt: TGTGCCAGCAGTTATAGGGGCAGTTCTTTTTACGAGCAGTACTTC
CDR3aa: CASSYRGSSFYEQYF

abundance: .
d_gene: TRBD2
v_gene: TRBV25-1
j_gene: TRBJ2-5
CDR3nt: TGTGCCAGCAGCCCCCGGGAGGCGGGGACCCAGTACTTC
CDR3aa: CASSPREAGTQYF

abundance: .
d_gene: TRBD1
v_gene: TRBV10-3
j_gene: TRBJ2-7
CDR3nt: TGTGCCATCAGTGAAGGGGGCCCCTACGAGCAGTACTTC
CDR3aa: CAISEGGPYEQYF

abundance: few
d_gene: .
v_gene: TRBV13
j_gene: TRBJ1-1
CDR3nt: TGTGCCAGCAGTTACTTCCTACACCTGACAGCGCCTTCTGAAGCTTTCTTT
CDR3aa: CASSYFLHLTAPSEAFF

abundance: .
d_gene: .
v_gene: TRBV20-1
j_gene: TRBJ1-4
CDR3nt: TGCAGTGCTAGTTTATCGTTTAATGAAAAACTGTTTTTT
CDR3aa: CSASLSFNEKLFF

abundance: few
d_gene: .
v_gene: TRBV20-1
j_gene: TRBJ2-5
CDR3nt: TGCAGTGCTGGGGAAGGGGGTCGCCAAGCGACCCAGTACTTC
CDR3aa: CSAGEGGRQATQYF

abundance: .
d_gene: TRBD1
v_gene: TRBV12-3/TRBV12-4
j_gene: TRBJ2-2
CDR3nt: TGTGCCAGCAGTCAAGGACAGGGGGCTGTAGTCGGGGAGCTGTTTTTT
CDR3aa: CASSQGQGAVVGELFF